Given below is one TCR beta chain in context. Next came a second PCR, run for roughly 6 to 11 cycles, which used a sample-barcoded 5' primer along with a J-beta primer mix. TCRdb ran MiXCR on the 5' RACE reads and lists one entry per CDR3 protein. The sample lists 800,000 to 950,000 distinct CDR3 sequences, 45% to 50% seen once, with around 15% in the top ten. The data originate from a study of blood T cells in healthy people across ages. Per germline, CDR1 DFQATT and CDR2 SNEGSKA (reference sequence). This CDR3 comprises 16 residues. Each sample yielded at least 6 micrograms of PBMC total RNA. Material: blood. The rearrangement uses TRBV20-1 and TRBJ2-5, with 14 bases that match TRBD2. The J call could be wrong; TRBJ2-7 is a better fit for the DNA end. The TCR comes from a man between 25 and 39 years old in good health. The CDR3 loop reads CSARKTSGGAFYEQYF. CDR3 sequence (DNA): TGCAGTGCTAGAAAGACTAGCGGGGGGGCTTTTTACGAGCAGTACTTC.